The table lists the clone carrying this TCR beta chain with a count of one. The antigen is not known. The data derive from a study of T cells in localized non-small cell lung cancer. The ends were cut back, 5 bases at V and 2 bases at J, with 19 bases in the middle. The CDR3 covers 16 residues. Per germline, CDR1 SQVTM and CDR2 ANQGSEA. The repertoire was sequenced with immunoSEQ multiplex PCR; TCRdb's copy has only in-frame clones and lacks some. Found here are fewer than 35,000 clones, 85% to 90% of them singletons; the top ten hold roughly 4.2%. Study-wide results and caveats: Prolonged overall survival went with higher T cell density in the blood. In adjacent lung, a median about 52 of the top 100 tumor clones were found.

This chain connects TRBV29-1 to TRBJ1-3, with a weak D call TRBD1 (6 bases). Sample: peripheral blood, taken before any cancer treatment. The clonotype was recovered from a man between 40 and 75 years old with stage I lung adenocarcinoma. CDR3 in amino acids: CSVFPPTGLTGNTIYF. In nucleotides, the CDR3 is TGCAGCGTTTTCCCCCCGACAGGCCTAACTGGAAACACCATATATTTT.